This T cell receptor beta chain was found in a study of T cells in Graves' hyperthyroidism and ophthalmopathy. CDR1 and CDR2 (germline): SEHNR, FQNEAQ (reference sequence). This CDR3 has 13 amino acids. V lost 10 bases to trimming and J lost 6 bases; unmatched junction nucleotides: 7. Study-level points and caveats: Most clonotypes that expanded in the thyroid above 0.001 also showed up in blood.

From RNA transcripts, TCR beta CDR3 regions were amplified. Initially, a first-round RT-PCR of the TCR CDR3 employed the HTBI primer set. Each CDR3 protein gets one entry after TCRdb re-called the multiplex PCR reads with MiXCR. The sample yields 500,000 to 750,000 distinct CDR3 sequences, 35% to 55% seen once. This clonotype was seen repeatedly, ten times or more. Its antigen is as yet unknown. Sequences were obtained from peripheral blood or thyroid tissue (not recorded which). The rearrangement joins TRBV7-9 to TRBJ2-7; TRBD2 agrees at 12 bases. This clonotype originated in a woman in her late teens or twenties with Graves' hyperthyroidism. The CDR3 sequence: CAIDTSGRTEQYF. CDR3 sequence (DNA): TGTGCCATCGACACTAGCGGGAGGACCGAGCAGTACTTC.